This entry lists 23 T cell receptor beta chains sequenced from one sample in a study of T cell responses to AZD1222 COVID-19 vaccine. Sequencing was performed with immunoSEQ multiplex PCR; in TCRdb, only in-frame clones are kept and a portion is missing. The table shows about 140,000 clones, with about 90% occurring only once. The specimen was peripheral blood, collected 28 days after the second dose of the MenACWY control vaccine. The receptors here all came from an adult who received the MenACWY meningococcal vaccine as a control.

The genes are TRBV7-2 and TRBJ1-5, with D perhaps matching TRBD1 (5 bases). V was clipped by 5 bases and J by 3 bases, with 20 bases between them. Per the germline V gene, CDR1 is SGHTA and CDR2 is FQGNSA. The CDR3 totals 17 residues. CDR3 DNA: TGTGCCAGCAGCCTTCGAGGGGAACCTTATCACAATCAGCCCCAGCATTTT. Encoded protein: CASSLRGEPYHNQPQHF.

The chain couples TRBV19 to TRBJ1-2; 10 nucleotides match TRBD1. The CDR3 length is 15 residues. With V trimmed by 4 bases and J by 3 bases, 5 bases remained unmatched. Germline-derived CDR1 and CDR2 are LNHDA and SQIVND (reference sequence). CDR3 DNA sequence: TGTGCCAGTAGTACGGGACAGGGGAGTGACTATGGCTACACCTTC. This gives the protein CASSTGQGSDYGYTF.

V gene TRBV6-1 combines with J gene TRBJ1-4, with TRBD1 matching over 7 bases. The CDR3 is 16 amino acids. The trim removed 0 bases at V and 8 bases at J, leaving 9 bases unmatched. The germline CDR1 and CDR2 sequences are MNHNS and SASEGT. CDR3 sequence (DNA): TGTGCCAGCAGTGAAGCGGCACAGGGGAGGCGGGAAAAACTGTTTTTT. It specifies CASSEAAQGRREKLFF.

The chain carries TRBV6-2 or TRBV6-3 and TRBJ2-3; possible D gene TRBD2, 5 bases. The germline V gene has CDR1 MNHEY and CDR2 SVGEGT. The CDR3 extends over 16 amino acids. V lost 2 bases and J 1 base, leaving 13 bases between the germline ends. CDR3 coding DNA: TGTGCCAGCAGTTACCCAAGGACTTATGGCACAGATACGCAGTATTTT. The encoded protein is CASSYPRTYGTDTQYF.

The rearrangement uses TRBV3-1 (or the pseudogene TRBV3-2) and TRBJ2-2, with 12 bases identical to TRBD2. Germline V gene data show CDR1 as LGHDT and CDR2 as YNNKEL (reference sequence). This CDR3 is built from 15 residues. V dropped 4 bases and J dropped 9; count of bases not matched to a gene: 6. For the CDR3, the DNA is TGTGCCAGCAGCCCGCCCCTAGCGGGGGGGCGGGAGCTGTTTTTT. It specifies CASSPPLAGGRELFF.

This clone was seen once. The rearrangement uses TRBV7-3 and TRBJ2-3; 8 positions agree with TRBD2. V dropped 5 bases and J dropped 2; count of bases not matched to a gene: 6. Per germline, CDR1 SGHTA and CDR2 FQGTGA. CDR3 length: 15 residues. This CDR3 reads CASSRAGVYTDTQYF. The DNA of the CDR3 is TGTGCCAGCAGCCGAGCGGGGGTCTACACAGATACGCAGTATTTT.

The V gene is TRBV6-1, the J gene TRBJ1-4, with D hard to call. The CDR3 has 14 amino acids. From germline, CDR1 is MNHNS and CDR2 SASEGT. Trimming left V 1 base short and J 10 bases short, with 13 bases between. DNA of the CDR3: TGTGCCAGCAGTGAAGTAAGCAGGACGGGAAAACTGTTTTTT. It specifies CASSEVSRTGKLFF.

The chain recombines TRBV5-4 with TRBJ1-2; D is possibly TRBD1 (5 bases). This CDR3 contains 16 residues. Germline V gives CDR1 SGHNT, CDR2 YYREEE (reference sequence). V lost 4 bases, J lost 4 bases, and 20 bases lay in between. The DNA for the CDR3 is TGTGCCAGCAGCAACAACCAGGGCCTCGACGTCTATGGCTACACCTTC. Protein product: CASSNNQGLDVYGYTF.

The CDR3 DNA reads TGCGCCAGCAGCCAAGAAGGGGCGGGAAGGTTCAATGAGCAGTTCTTC. It specifies CASSQEGAGRFNEQFF. The V call is TRBV4-3, the J call TRBJ2-1; the D gene is possibly TRBD2 (6 bases). Germline loops: CDR1 LGHNA, CDR2 YSLEER. This CDR3 contains 16 residues. V shed 0 bases and J shed 6 bases, with 15 bases lying between them.

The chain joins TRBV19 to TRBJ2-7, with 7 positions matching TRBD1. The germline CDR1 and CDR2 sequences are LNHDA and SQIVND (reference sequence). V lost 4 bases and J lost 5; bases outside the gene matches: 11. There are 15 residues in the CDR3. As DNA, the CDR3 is TGTGCCAGTAGTACCCGGTCCCGAGGGGGCCACGAGCAGTACTTC. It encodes CASSTRSRGGHEQYF.

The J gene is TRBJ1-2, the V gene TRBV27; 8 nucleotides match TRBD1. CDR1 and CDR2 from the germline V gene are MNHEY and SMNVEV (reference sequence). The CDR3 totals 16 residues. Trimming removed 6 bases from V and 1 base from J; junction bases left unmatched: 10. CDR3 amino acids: CASSRRTGPLNYGYTF. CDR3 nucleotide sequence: TGTGCCAGCAGCCGACGGACAGGGCCTCTTAACTATGGCTACACCTTC.

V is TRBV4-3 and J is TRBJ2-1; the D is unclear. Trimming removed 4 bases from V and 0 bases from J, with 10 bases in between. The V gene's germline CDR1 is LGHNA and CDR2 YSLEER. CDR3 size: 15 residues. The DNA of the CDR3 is TGCGCCAGCAGCCGAGAAGATAGCTCCTACAATGAGCAGTTCTTC. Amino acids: CASSREDSSYNEQFF.

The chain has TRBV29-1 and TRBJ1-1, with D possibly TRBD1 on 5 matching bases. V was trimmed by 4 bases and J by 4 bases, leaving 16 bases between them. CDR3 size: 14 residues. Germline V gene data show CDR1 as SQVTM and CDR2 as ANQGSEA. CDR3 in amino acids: CSVGRDVGPTEAFF. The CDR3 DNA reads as TGCAGCGTTGGGCGGGATGTGGGGCCCACTGAAGCTTTCTTT.

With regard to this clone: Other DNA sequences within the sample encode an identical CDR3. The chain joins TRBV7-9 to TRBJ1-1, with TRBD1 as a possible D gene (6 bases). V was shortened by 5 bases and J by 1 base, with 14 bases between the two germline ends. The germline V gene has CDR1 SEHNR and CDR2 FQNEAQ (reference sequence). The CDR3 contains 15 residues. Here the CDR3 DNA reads TGTGCCAGCAGCCCCTGGGACAACAAGAACACTGAAGCTTTCTTT. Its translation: CASSPWDNKNTEAFF.

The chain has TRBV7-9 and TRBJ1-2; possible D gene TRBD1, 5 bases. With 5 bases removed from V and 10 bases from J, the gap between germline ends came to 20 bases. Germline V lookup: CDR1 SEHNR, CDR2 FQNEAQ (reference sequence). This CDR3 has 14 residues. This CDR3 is CASSPAQGVQDYTF. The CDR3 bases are TGTGCCAGCAGCCCTGCGCAAGGGGTACAGGACTACACCTTC.

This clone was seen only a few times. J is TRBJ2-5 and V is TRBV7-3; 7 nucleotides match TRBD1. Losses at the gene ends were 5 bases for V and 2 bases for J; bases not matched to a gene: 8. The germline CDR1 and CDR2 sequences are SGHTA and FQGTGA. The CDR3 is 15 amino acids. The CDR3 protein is CASSRAGGPQETQYF. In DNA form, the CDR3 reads TGTGCCAGCAGCCGCGCAGGGGGACCACAAGAGACCCAGTACTTC.

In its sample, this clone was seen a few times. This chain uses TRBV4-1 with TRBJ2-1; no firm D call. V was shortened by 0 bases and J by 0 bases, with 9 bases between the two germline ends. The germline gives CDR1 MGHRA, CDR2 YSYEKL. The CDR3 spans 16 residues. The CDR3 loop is CASSQEWLSSYNEQFF. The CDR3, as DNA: TGCGCCAGCAGCCAAGAGTGGTTAAGCTCCTACAATGAGCAGTTCTTC.

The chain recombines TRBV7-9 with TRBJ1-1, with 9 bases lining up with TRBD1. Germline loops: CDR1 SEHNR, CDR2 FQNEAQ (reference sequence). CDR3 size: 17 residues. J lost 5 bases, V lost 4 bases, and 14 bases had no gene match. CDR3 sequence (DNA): TGTGCCAGCAGCTCCCGCCCCGGGACAGGGAAGTCGACTGAAGCTTTCTTT. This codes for CASSSRPGTGKSTEAFF. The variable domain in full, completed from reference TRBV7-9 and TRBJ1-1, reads DTGVSQNPRHKITKRGQNVTFRCDPISEHNRLYWYRQTLGQGPEFLTYFQNEAQLEKSRLLSDRFSAERPKGSFSTLEIQRTEQGDSAMYLCASSSRPGTGKSTEAFFGQGTRLTVV.

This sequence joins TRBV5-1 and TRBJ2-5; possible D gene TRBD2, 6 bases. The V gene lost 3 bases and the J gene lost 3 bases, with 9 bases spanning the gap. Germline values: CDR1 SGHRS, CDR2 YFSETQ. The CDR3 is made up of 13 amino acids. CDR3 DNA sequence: TGCGCCAGCAGCTCGGGGGTAGAAGAGACCCAGTACTTC. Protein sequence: CASSSGVEETQYF.

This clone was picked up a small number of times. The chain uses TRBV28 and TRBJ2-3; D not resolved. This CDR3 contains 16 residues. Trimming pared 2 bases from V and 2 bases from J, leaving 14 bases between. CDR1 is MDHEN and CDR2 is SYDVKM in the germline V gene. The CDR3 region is CASSLDGRLDTDTQYF. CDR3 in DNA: TGTGCCAGCAGTTTAGACGGACGGTTGGACACAGATACGCAGTATTTT. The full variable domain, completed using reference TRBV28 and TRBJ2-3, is DVKVTQSSRYLVKRTGEKVFLECVQDMDHENMFWYRQDPGLGLRLIYFSYDVKMKEKGDIPEGYSVSREKKERFSLILESASTNQTSMYLCASSLDGRLDTDTQYFGPGTRLTVL.

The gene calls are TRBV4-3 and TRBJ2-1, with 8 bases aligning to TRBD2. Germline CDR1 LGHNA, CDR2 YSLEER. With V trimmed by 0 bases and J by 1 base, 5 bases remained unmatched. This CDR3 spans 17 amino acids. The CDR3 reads CASSQDGVAGSYNEQFF. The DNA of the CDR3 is TGCGCCAGCAGCCAAGATGGAGTAGCGGGATCCTACAATGAGCAGTTCTTC.

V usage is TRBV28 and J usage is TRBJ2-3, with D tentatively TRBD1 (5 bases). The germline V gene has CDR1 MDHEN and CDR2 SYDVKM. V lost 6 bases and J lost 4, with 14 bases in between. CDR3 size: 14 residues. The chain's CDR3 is CASSLPQGSDTQYF. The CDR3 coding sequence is TGTGCCAGCAGCTTGCCCCAGGGTTCAGATACGCAGTATTTT.

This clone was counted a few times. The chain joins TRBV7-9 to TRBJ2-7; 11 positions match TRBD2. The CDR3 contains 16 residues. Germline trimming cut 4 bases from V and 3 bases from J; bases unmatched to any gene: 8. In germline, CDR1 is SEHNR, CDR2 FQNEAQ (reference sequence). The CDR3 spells CASSSLTGLAVYEQYF. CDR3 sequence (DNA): TGTGCCAGCAGCTCGTTGACGGGACTAGCGGTCTACGAGCAGTACTTC.